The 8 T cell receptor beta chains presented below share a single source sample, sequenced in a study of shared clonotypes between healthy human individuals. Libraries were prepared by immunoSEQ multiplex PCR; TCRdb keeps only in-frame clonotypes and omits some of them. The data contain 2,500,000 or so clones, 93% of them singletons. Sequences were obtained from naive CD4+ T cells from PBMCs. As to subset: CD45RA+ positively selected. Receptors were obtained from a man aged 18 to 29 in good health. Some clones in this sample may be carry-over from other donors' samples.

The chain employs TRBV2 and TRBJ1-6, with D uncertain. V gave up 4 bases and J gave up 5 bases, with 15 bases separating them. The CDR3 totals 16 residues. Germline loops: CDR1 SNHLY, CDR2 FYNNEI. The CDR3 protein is CASSGRRGSDNSPLHF. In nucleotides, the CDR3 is TGTGCCAGCAGTGGCCGTCGCGGGAGCGATAATTCACCCCTCCACTTT.

The CDR3 sequence: CASSLFGASYEQYF. The CDR3 coding sequence is TGTGCCAGCAGTTTATTCGGGGCCTCCTACGAGCAGTACTTC. The rearrangement links TRBV28 to TRBJ2-7; the D gene could be TRBD1 or TRBD2 (5 bases each). This CDR3 region has 14 residues. The V gene's germline CDR1 is MDHEN and CDR2 SYDVKM. Trimming removed 1 base from V and 0 bases from J, with 7 bases in between. Variable domain in full (rest from reference TRBV28 and TRBJ2-7): DVKVTQSSRYLVKRTGEKVFLECVQDMDHENMFWYRQDPGLGLRLIYFSYDVKMKEKGDIPEGYSVSREKKERFSLILESASTNQTSMYLCASSLFGASYEQYFGPGTRLTVT.

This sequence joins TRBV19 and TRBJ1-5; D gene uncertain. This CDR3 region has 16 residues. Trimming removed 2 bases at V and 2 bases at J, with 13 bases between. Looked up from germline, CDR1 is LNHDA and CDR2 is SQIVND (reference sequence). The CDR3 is CASSIILRGGNQPQHF. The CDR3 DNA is TGTGCCAGTAGTATAATTTTACGGGGAGGCAATCAGCCCCAGCATTTT.

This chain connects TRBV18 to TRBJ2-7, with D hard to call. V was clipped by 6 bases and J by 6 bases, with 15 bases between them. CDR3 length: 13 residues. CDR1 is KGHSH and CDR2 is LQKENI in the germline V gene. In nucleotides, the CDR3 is TGTGCCAGCTCCCCGTCGTGGTCGGTCGAGCAGTACTTC. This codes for CASSPSWSVEQYF.

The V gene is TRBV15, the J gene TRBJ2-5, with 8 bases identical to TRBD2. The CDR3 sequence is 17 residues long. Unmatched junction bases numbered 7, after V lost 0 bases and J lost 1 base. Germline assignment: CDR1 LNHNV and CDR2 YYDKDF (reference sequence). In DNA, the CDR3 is TGTGCCACCAGCAGAGAACGGGGGCTAGCGGGCCAAGAGACCCAGTACTTC. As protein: CATSRERGLAGQETQYF.

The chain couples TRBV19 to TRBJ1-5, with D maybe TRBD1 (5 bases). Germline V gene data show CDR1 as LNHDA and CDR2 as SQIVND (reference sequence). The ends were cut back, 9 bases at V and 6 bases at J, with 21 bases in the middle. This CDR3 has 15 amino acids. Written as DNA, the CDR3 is TGTGCCAGCAGCCGTGGGGGGGGACGCGTTCAGCCCCAGCATTTT. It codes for CASSRGGGRVQPQHF.

CDR3 region: CASSLKTGGETQYF. In DNA form, the CDR3 reads TGTGCCAGCAGCTTGAAGACAGGAGGAGAGACCCAGTACTTC. The chain has TRBV5-5 and TRBJ2-5; D possibly corresponds to TRBD1 (6 bases). The V end lost 1 base, the J end lost 4 bases, and 11 bases lay between the germline ends. The CDR3 length is 14 residues. Germline V gene data show CDR1 as SGHKS and CDR2 as YYEKEE (reference sequence).

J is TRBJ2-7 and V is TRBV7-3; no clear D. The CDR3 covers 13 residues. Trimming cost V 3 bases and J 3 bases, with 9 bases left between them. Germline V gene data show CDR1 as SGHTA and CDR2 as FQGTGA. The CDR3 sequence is CASSFQGNYEQYF. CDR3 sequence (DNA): TGTGCCAGCAGCTTTCAAGGGAACTACGAGCAGTACTTC.